This T cell receptor (beta chain) was profiled in a study of blood T cell repertoires in COVID-19. Study summary: The United States, Italy and Spain supplied acute and convalescent COVID-19 samples. From T cells, B-cell-depleted T cells, or PBMCs came the material, which was cDNA or gDNA.

This clone was recorded only once. The authors' processing: How many nucleated cells were present was estimated from reference gene primer amplification. Repertoires were generated with immunoSEQ multiplex PCR, while TCRdb's copy carries only in-frame clones and drops some. V and J calls plus clone size are reproduced from that table; the DNA served to infer D and trimming. The table has approximately 170,000 clones, about 80% seen once; the top ten hold 10% to 15%. The sequence was obtained from a man in his 70s who had recovered from COVID-19. The specimen was peripheral blood.

CDR3: CSASVGSRNEQFF. CDR3 DNA: TGCAGTGCTAGTGTCGGGTCTCGCAATGAGCAGTTCTTC. V is TRBV20-1 and J is TRBJ2-1; D is uncertain. V was clipped by 3 bases and J by 6 bases, with 12 bases between them. Per germline, CDR1 DFQATT and CDR2 SNEGSKA (reference sequence). The CDR3 runs to 13 residues.